These T cell receptor beta chains were read from a single sample in a study of T cells in Graves' hyperthyroidism and ophthalmopathy. One entry per CDR3 protein, called by TCRdb with MiXCR from the multiplex PCR reads. The sample has about 720,000 distinct CDR3 sequences; 16% are singletons. The specimen was blood. These receptors originate from a man aged 18 to 30 with Graves' hyperthyroidism. Both conserved end residues are part of each CDR3. D genes are given only for firm matches. The size entry is marked missing in some rows and otherwise reads once, few, many or a size class.

j_call: TRBJ2-3
v_call: TRBV7-9
cdr3_length: 15
d_call: .
clone_size: many
cdr3_nt: TGTGCCAGCAGCTTAGTCCTCAGTAGCACAGATACGCAGTATTTT
cdr3_aa: CASSLVLSSTDTQYF

j_call: TRBJ2-7
v_call: TRBV18
cdr3_length: 14
d_call: .
clone_size: many
cdr3_nt: TGTGCCAGCTCACCACCCGGACAGCCCTACGAGCAGTACTTC
cdr3_aa: CASSPPGQPYEQYF

j_call: TRBJ1-4
v_call: TRBV28
cdr3_length: 15
d_call: .
clone_size: many
cdr3_nt: TGTGCCAGCAGTTTAAACAGGGTTCGGGGTGAAAAACTGTTTTTT
cdr3_aa: CASSLNRVRGEKLFF

j_call: TRBJ2-7
v_call: TRBV7-9
cdr3_length: 12
d_call: .
clone_size: .
cdr3_nt: TGTGCGTGGCGCCAACTCCCTTACGAGCAGTGCTTC
cdr3_aa: CAWRQLPYEQCF

j_call: TRBJ2-5
v_call: TRBV20-1
cdr3_length: 14
d_call: TRBD2
clone_size: few
cdr3_nt: TGCAGTGCTGACCCTAGCGGTACGGGGGAGACCCAGTACTTC
cdr3_aa: CSADPSGTGETQYF

j_call: TRBJ2-3
v_call: TRBV30
cdr3_length: 13
d_call: .
clone_size: many
cdr3_nt: TGTGCCTGGGGGGGGCTTAGCACAGATACGCAGTATTTT
cdr3_aa: CAWGGLSTDTQYF

j_call: TRBJ2-7
v_call: TRBV28
cdr3_length: 15
d_call: TRBD2
clone_size: many
cdr3_nt: TGTGCCAGCAGTTCCCCCGGGACTAGCAGATACGAGCAGTACTTC
cdr3_aa: CASSSPGTSRYEQYF

j_call: TRBJ1-2
v_call: TRBV11-2
cdr3_length: 12
d_call: .
clone_size: many
cdr3_nt: TGTGCCAGCAGCTTAGATGGCAGGTGGTACACCTTC
cdr3_aa: CASSLDGRWYTF

j_call: TRBJ2-3
v_call: TRBV28
cdr3_length: 11
d_call: .
clone_size: many
cdr3_nt: TGTGCCAGCAGTTTTGTCGATACGCAGTATTTT
cdr3_aa: CASSFVDTQYF

j_call: TRBJ2-4
v_call: TRBV29-1
cdr3_length: 13
d_call: .
clone_size: few
cdr3_nt: TGCAGCGTTGAGACACCGCCAAAAAACATTCAGTACTTC
cdr3_aa: CSVETPPKNIQYF

j_call: TRBJ2-1
v_call: TRBV19
cdr3_length: 13
d_call: .
clone_size: .
cdr3_nt: TGTGCCAGTAGTCCCCCCTACCTTGGATGGCAGTTCTTC
cdr3_aa: CASSPPYLGWQFF

j_call: TRBJ2-5
v_call: TRBV18
cdr3_length: 15
d_call: TRBD2
clone_size: many
cdr3_nt: TGTGCCAGCTCACCATTAGCGGGAGTGTTCGGGACCCAGTACTTC
cdr3_aa: CASSPLAGVFGTQYF

j_call: TRBJ1-3
v_call: TRBV4-1
cdr3_length: 15
d_call: .
clone_size: .
cdr3_nt: TGCGCCAGCAGCCAGGTGGGTCTTGCTGGAAACACCATATATTTT
cdr3_aa: CASSQVGLAGNTIYF

j_call: TRBJ1-1
v_call: TRBV2
cdr3_length: 12
d_call: .
clone_size: many
cdr3_nt: TGTGCCAGCAGTCTGGACAGCACTGAAGCTTTCTTT
cdr3_aa: CASSLDSTEAFF

j_call: TRBJ2-7
v_call: TRBV27
cdr3_length: 16
d_call: .
clone_size: many
cdr3_nt: TGTGCCAGCAGTGACCTCGGGTCAGACCCTAGCTACGAGCAGTACTTC
cdr3_aa: CASSDLGSDPSYEQYF

j_call: TRBJ2-5
v_call: TRBV29-1
cdr3_length: 13
d_call: .
clone_size: few
cdr3_nt: TGCAGCGTTGAAGATCACAGGGTAGAGACCCAGTACTTC
cdr3_aa: CSVEDHRVETQYF

j_call: TRBJ1-1
v_call: TRBV20-1
cdr3_length: 14
d_call: .
clone_size: many
cdr3_nt: TGCAGTGCTCCAGGGACTGGAAGGAACACTGAAGCTTTCTTT
cdr3_aa: CSAPGTGRNTEAFF

j_call: TRBJ2-1
v_call: TRBV12-3/TRBV12-4
cdr3_length: 13
d_call: .
clone_size: .
cdr3_nt: TGTGCCAGCAGTTTAGTTCTGGGCAATGAGCAGTTCTTC
cdr3_aa: CASSLVLGNEQFF

j_call: TRBJ1-4
v_call: TRBV7-9
cdr3_length: 14
d_call: .
clone_size: .
cdr3_nt: TGTGCCAGCAGTCCCGCCCGGGTTGGTGAAAAACTGTTTTTT
cdr3_aa: CASSPARVGEKLFF

j_call: TRBJ2-7
v_call: TRBV20-1
cdr3_length: 15
d_call: TRBD1
clone_size: .
cdr3_nt: TGCAGTGCTACAGGGGGCAGTTTGGCCCACTACGAGCAGTACTTC
cdr3_aa: CSATGGSLAHYEQYF

j_call: TRBJ2-5
v_call: TRBV5-5
cdr3_length: 11
d_call: .
clone_size: many
cdr3_nt: TGTGCCAGCAGCTCCAAAGAGACCCAGTACTTC
cdr3_aa: CASSSKETQYF

j_call: TRBJ2-3
v_call: TRBV30
cdr3_length: 14
d_call: TRBD1
clone_size: .
cdr3_nt: TGTGCCTGGAGTCCTGGACAGGGCACAGATACGCAGTATTTT
cdr3_aa: CAWSPGQGTDTQYF

j_call: TRBJ2-2
v_call: TRBV7-9
cdr3_length: 14
d_call: .
clone_size: few
cdr3_nt: TGTGCCAGCAGCTTCGGTGTCAACACCGGGGAGCTGTTTTTT
cdr3_aa: CASSFGVNTGELFF

j_call: TRBJ1-1
v_call: TRBV29-1
cdr3_length: 13
d_call: .
clone_size: many
cdr3_nt: TGCAGCGTTGTACCGACAGGAAACACTGAAGCTTTCTTT
cdr3_aa: CSVVPTGNTEAFF

j_call: TRBJ2-3
v_call: TRBV3-1
cdr3_length: 11
d_call: .
clone_size: many
cdr3_nt: TGTGCCAGCAGCCACGTAGATACGCAGTATTTT
cdr3_aa: CASSHVDTQYF

j_call: TRBJ2-7
v_call: TRBV4-3
cdr3_length: 15
d_call: .
clone_size: few
cdr3_nt: TGCGCCAGCAGCCAAGATCCCGGTACGGTTGGCGAGCAGTACTTC
cdr3_aa: CASSQDPGTVGEQYF

j_call: TRBJ2-1
v_call: TRBV12-3/TRBV12-4
cdr3_length: 17
d_call: .
clone_size: .
cdr3_nt: TGTGCCAGCAGCTTAAGCGTGGTGGGGCACTCCTACAATGAGCAGTTCTTC
cdr3_aa: CASSLSVVGHSYNEQFF

j_call: TRBJ2-1
v_call: TRBV6-1
cdr3_length: 14
d_call: TRBD2
clone_size: few
cdr3_nt: TGTGCCAGCAGAGGACTAGCGGGGACGGATGAGCAGTTCTTC
cdr3_aa: CASRGLAGTDEQFF

j_call: TRBJ2-2
v_call: TRBV2
cdr3_length: 15
d_call: TRBD1
clone_size: many
cdr3_nt: TGTGCCAGCGGGGGAAGGACAGGGCCCACCGGGGAGCTGTTTTTT
cdr3_aa: CASGGRTGPTGELFF

j_call: TRBJ2-7
v_call: TRBV12-5
cdr3_length: 15
d_call: TRBD2
clone_size: .
cdr3_nt: TGTGCTAGTGGTTTGGGGACTAGCGGATCCTACGAGCAGTACTTC
cdr3_aa: CASGLGTSGSYEQYF

j_call: TRBJ2-3
v_call: TRBV7-9
cdr3_length: 16
d_call: TRBD2
clone_size: .
cdr3_nt: TGTGCCAGCAGCTTGACTAGCGGGCTGGACACAGATACGCAGTATTTT
cdr3_aa: CASSLTSGLDTDTQYF

j_call: TRBJ2-7
v_call: TRBV19
cdr3_length: 15
d_call: TRBD2
clone_size: .
cdr3_nt: TGTGCCAGTAGTATAGGACTAGCGGGACCCTACGAGCAGTACTTC
cdr3_aa: CASSIGLAGPYEQYF

j_call: TRBJ2-7
v_call: TRBV28
cdr3_length: 14
d_call: .
clone_size: many
cdr3_nt: TGTGCCAGCAGCACTAATCCGGGGGCGGGCGAGCAGTACTTC
cdr3_aa: CASSTNPGAGEQYF

j_call: TRBJ2-3
v_call: TRBV2
cdr3_length: 16
d_call: .
clone_size: few
cdr3_nt: TGTGCCAGCACCTCGAGTTCGCGGGTCCACACAGATACGCAGTATTTT
cdr3_aa: CASTSSSRVHTDTQYF

j_call: TRBJ2-2
v_call: TRBV9
cdr3_length: 15
d_call: .
clone_size: few
cdr3_nt: TGTGCCAGCAGCTCCGGTTCCCCGGGGACCGGGGAGCTGTTTTTT
cdr3_aa: CASSSGSPGTGELFF

j_call: TRBJ2-2
v_call: TRBV2
cdr3_length: 16
d_call: TRBD2
clone_size: .
cdr3_nt: TGTGCCAGCAGTCCGATAGCGGGAGGAGCGATCGGGGAGCTGTTTTTT
cdr3_aa: CASSPIAGGAIGELFF

j_call: TRBJ2-1
v_call: TRBV2
cdr3_length: 13
d_call: TRBD1
clone_size: many
cdr3_nt: TGTGCCAGCATGGACAGGGGGTACAATGAGCAGTTCTTC
cdr3_aa: CASMDRGYNEQFF

j_call: TRBJ2-5
v_call: TRBV28
cdr3_length: 14
d_call: TRBD1
clone_size: many
cdr3_nt: TGTGCCAGCAGACTACAGGGGTATGGGGAGACCCAGTACTTC
cdr3_aa: CASRLQGYGETQYF

j_call: TRBJ2-1
v_call: TRBV6-1
cdr3_length: 15
d_call: .
clone_size: many
cdr3_nt: TGTGCCAGCAGTTCCCTCACGGGCGGGTCGAGTGAGCAGTTCTTC
cdr3_aa: CASSSLTGGSSEQFF

j_call: TRBJ1-3
v_call: TRBV20-1
cdr3_length: 14
d_call: .
clone_size: .
cdr3_nt: TGCAGTGCTAGTTTGGCCCAGTCTGGAAACACCATATATTTT
cdr3_aa: CSASLAQSGNTIYF

j_call: TRBJ2-3
v_call: TRBV6-6
cdr3_length: 18
d_call: TRBD2
clone_size: .
cdr3_nt: TGTGCCAGCAGTTACTCGATCGAACTAGCGACAAGCACAGATACGCAGTATTTT
cdr3_aa: CASSYSIELATSTDTQYF

j_call: TRBJ2-1
v_call: TRBV5-1
cdr3_length: 19
d_call: TRBD2
clone_size: many
cdr3_nt: TGCGCCAGCAGCTTGGTACTAGCGGGAGGCTCCGGCAAAGACAATGAGCAGTTCTTC
cdr3_aa: CASSLVLAGGSGKDNEQFF

j_call: TRBJ2-4
v_call: TRBV7-9
cdr3_length: 19
d_call: TRBD2
clone_size: .
cdr3_nt: TGTGCCAGCAGCCAAGATCGGAGCGGGAGGGCCGGAACCAAAAACATTCAGTACTTC
cdr3_aa: CASSQDRSGRAGTKNIQYF

j_call: TRBJ2-2
v_call: TRBV28
cdr3_length: 19
d_call: TRBD2
clone_size: many
cdr3_nt: TGTGCCAGCAGTTTACCAACTAGCGGGAGGGCCCTGAACACCGGGGAGCTGTTTTTT
cdr3_aa: CASSLPTSGRALNTGELFF

j_call: TRBJ2-2
v_call: TRBV12-3/TRBV12-4
cdr3_length: 15
d_call: TRBD1
clone_size: once
cdr3_nt: TGTGCCAGCAGTCCCGGGACAGGGGGCAGGGAGGAGCTGTTTTTT
cdr3_aa: CASSPGTGGREELFF

j_call: TRBJ1-3
v_call: TRBV6-1
cdr3_length: 13
d_call: .
clone_size: .
cdr3_nt: TGTGCCAGCAGTCCCATCTCTGGAAACACCATATATTTT
cdr3_aa: CASSPISGNTIYF

j_call: TRBJ2-1
v_call: TRBV24-1
cdr3_length: 14
d_call: .
clone_size: few
cdr3_nt: TGTGCCACCAGTGACCCGACAGGATTCAATGAGCAGTTCTTC
cdr3_aa: CATSDPTGFNEQFF

j_call: TRBJ2-5
v_call: TRBV9
cdr3_length: 14
d_call: TRBD2
clone_size: many
cdr3_nt: TGTGCCAGCACCCCGATGCTAGCGGAAGAGACCCAGTACTTC
cdr3_aa: CASTPMLAEETQYF

j_call: TRBJ1-6
v_call: TRBV25-1
cdr3_length: 14
d_call: .
clone_size: few
cdr3_nt: TGTGCCAGCAGGCAAACAGGGTCTAATTCACCCCTCCACTTT
cdr3_aa: CASRQTGSNSPLHF

j_call: TRBJ2-7
v_call: TRBV20-1
cdr3_length: 13
d_call: TRBD1
clone_size: few
cdr3_nt: TGCAGTGCCCAGGACAGGGGTCCTTACGAGCAGTACTTC
cdr3_aa: CSAQDRGPYEQYF

j_call: TRBJ1-1
v_call: TRBV30
cdr3_length: 15
d_call: .
clone_size: many
cdr3_nt: TGTGCCTGGAGTTACGGACCGGAGCGGGTGACTGAAGCTTTCTTT
cdr3_aa: CAWSYGPERVTEAFF

j_call: TRBJ2-1
v_call: TRBV5-8
cdr3_length: 15
d_call: TRBD1
clone_size: .
cdr3_nt: TGTGCCAGCAGCTTCGACAGGGGCGCCTACAATGAGCAGTTCTTC
cdr3_aa: CASSFDRGAYNEQFF

j_call: TRBJ2-1
v_call: TRBV19
cdr3_length: 16
d_call: TRBD2
clone_size: .
cdr3_nt: TGTGCCAGTAGTATTCGGACTAGCTCTCCTTACAATGAGCAGTTCTTC
cdr3_aa: CASSIRTSSPYNEQFF